This T cell receptor beta chain was profiled in a study of T cell clonotyping in hematopoietic cell transplantation. Findings and limits, study-wide: Graft donor and pretransplant recipient Inverse Simpson Index values predicted broader posttransplant TCR diversity. Pathologically expanded recipient clonotypes increased progressively from day 30 to day 180 as diversity fell. CD4 and CD8 repertoire contributions could not be separated without sorting.

About this clone: Antigen: not known. Its ends do not fully match the called genes, so a read error is possible.

The protocol was immunoSEQ multiplex PCR, while the TCRdb copy is restricted to in-frame clones and leaves out a portion. Of about 11,000 clones listed, approximately 49% are singletons. This specimen consisted of PBMCs, obtained 30 days after allogeneic stem cell transplant. The receptor was isolated from a male patient in his forties or fifties who had an allogeneic stem cell transplant from an unrelated donor, so the T cells may come from the graft donor. Some clones in this sample may be carry-over from other donors' samples.

CDR3 coding DNA: TGTGCCAACAGCTTAATCACAGGTAGTACAGTGAAGCAGTTCTTC. Amino acids: CANSLITGSTVKQFF. The chain uses TRBV11-3 and TRBJ2-1, with a weak D call TRBD1 (5 bases). This CDR3 has 15 residues. In germline, CDR1 is SGHNT, CDR2 YENEEA.